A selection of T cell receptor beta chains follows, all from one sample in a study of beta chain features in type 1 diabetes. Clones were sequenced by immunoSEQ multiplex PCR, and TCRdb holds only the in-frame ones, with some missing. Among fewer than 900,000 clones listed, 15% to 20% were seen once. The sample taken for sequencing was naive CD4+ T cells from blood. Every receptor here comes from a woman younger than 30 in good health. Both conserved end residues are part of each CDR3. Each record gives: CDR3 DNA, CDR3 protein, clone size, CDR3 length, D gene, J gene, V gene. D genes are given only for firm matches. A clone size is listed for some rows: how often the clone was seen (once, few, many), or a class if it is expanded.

cdr3_nt: TGTGCCAGCAGCCAAGAGGGGCCGAGTGGCTACACCTTC
cdr3_aa: CASSQEGPSGYTF
clone_size: few
cdr3_length: 13
d_call: -
j_call: TRBJ1-2
v_call: TRBV4-2

cdr3_nt: TGTGCCAGCTCACCGACAAGAAGCAATGAGCAGTTCTTC
cdr3_aa: CASSPTRSNEQFF
clone_size: -
cdr3_length: 13
d_call: -
j_call: TRBJ2-1
v_call: TRBV18

cdr3_nt: TGTGCCAGCAGTGCTAAACCGGGACAGCTTAGCAATCAGCCCCAGCATTTT
cdr3_aa: CASSAKPGQLSNQPQHF
clone_size: few
cdr3_length: 17
d_call: TRBD1
j_call: TRBJ1-5
v_call: TRBV6-1

cdr3_nt: TGTGCCAGCAGCCCGACAGGGTTTGGCACCGGGGAGCTGTTTTTT
cdr3_aa: CASSPTGFGTGELFF
clone_size: -
cdr3_length: 15
d_call: TRBD1
j_call: TRBJ2-2
v_call: TRBV11-1

cdr3_nt: TGCGCCAGCAGCCAAGAAGAAGTCTACAGGGGATATGAAGCTTTCTTT
cdr3_aa: CASSQEEVYRGYEAFF
clone_size: -
cdr3_length: 16
d_call: TRBD1
j_call: TRBJ1-1
v_call: TRBV4-3

cdr3_nt: TGCGCCAGCAGCCAGGGTCGAAGCAGGGGTTTTAGAAATGAGCAGTTCTTC
cdr3_aa: CASSQGRSRGFRNEQFF
clone_size: few
cdr3_length: 17
d_call: -
j_call: TRBJ2-1
v_call: TRBV4-1

cdr3_nt: TGTGCCAGCAGGGTAGCGGGAGGGCCATACAATGAGCAGTTCTTC
cdr3_aa: CASRVAGGPYNEQFF
clone_size: -
cdr3_length: 15
d_call: TRBD2
j_call: TRBJ2-1
v_call: TRBV2

cdr3_nt: TGTGCCAGCAGTTTAGGGGTAGGACTCAACACTGAAGCTTTCTTT
cdr3_aa: CASSLGVGLNTEAFF
clone_size: -
cdr3_length: 15
d_call: -
j_call: TRBJ1-1
v_call: TRBV9

cdr3_nt: TGTGCCAGCAGTTACGTCCGTCACAATGAGCAGTTCTTC
cdr3_aa: CASSYVRHNEQFF
clone_size: -
cdr3_length: 13
d_call: -
j_call: TRBJ2-1
v_call: TRBV6-5

cdr3_nt: TGTGCCAGCAGCCCCGGGGGCTCTGGGGCCAACGTCCTGACTTTC
cdr3_aa: CASSPGGSGANVLTF
clone_size: few
cdr3_length: 15
d_call: -
j_call: TRBJ2-6
v_call: TRBV28

cdr3_nt: TGTGCCAGCTGGGACCCCGGGACAACCTACGAGCAGTACTTC
cdr3_aa: CASWDPGTTYEQYF
clone_size: few
cdr3_length: 14
d_call: -
j_call: TRBJ2-7
v_call: TRBV6-5

cdr3_nt: TGCAGTGTGAGGCGAGCAGATACGCAGTATTTT
cdr3_aa: CSVRRADTQYF
clone_size: -
cdr3_length: 11
d_call: -
j_call: TRBJ2-3
v_call: TRBV20-1

cdr3_nt: TGTGCCAGCAGACTACAGGGACCGAGTGATACGCAGTATTTT
cdr3_aa: CASRLQGPSDTQYF
clone_size: -
cdr3_length: 14
d_call: -
j_call: TRBJ2-3
v_call: TRBV6-5

cdr3_nt: TGTGCCAGCAGCGTAGGGTTGACGAAGGGGGCAACTAATGAAAAACTGTTTTTT
cdr3_aa: CASSVGLTKGATNEKLFF
clone_size: -
cdr3_length: 18
d_call: -
j_call: TRBJ1-4
v_call: TRBV9

cdr3_nt: TGTGCCAGCAGCTTACTGACGAACTACGAGCAGTACTTC
cdr3_aa: CASSLLTNYEQYF
clone_size: few
cdr3_length: 13
d_call: -
j_call: TRBJ2-7
v_call: TRBV7-2

cdr3_nt: TGTGCCAGCAGCTTAGAAGGCGGTAGCGGGCAAGAGACCCAGTACTTC
cdr3_aa: CASSLEGGSGQETQYF
clone_size: -
cdr3_length: 16
d_call: TRBD2
j_call: TRBJ2-5
v_call: TRBV7-3

cdr3_nt: TGCAGTGCTAGAGTGGGGAGCCGCATGACTTGG
cdr3_aa: CSARVGSRMTW
clone_size: -
cdr3_length: 11
d_call: -
j_call: TRBJ2-3
v_call: TRBV20-1

cdr3_nt: TGTGCCACAACCGGGCCTAGCACAGATACGCAGTATTTT
cdr3_aa: CATTGPSTDTQYF
clone_size: -
cdr3_length: 13
d_call: -
j_call: TRBJ2-3
v_call: TRBV10-3

cdr3_nt: TGCAGCGTTCGGACAGGAGATCAGCCCCAGCATTTT
cdr3_aa: CSVRTGDQPQHF
clone_size: -
cdr3_length: 12
d_call: TRBD1
j_call: TRBJ1-5
v_call: TRBV29-1

cdr3_nt: TGTGCCATCAGTGAGTCGACGTGGCTAGCGGGAGGGACCGGGGAGCTGTTTTTT
cdr3_aa: CAISESTWLAGGTGELFF
clone_size: -
cdr3_length: 18
d_call: TRBD2
j_call: TRBJ2-2
v_call: TRBV10-3

cdr3_nt: TGTGCCAGCAGCTTAGGTGTGAGGCCCAGCACAGATACGCAGTATTTT
cdr3_aa: CASSLGVRPSTDTQYF
clone_size: -
cdr3_length: 16
d_call: -
j_call: TRBJ2-3
v_call: TRBV7-6

cdr3_nt: TGTGCCAGCAGTCCGATCCTACCACGCGGCTCTGGGGCCAACGTCCTGACTTTC
cdr3_aa: CASSPILPRGSGANVLTF
clone_size: few
cdr3_length: 18
d_call: -
j_call: TRBJ2-6
v_call: TRBV2

cdr3_nt: TGCGCCAGCAGCCGACCGGGACAGGGGGCCAACATTCAGTACTTC
cdr3_aa: CASSRPGQGANIQYF
clone_size: -
cdr3_length: 15
d_call: TRBD1
j_call: TRBJ2-4
v_call: TRBV5-1

cdr3_nt: TGCGCCAGCAGCTTGGCGCCAGCTCAAGAGACCCAGTACTTC
cdr3_aa: CASSLAPAQETQYF
clone_size: few
cdr3_length: 14
d_call: -
j_call: TRBJ2-5
v_call: TRBV5-1